A selection of T cell receptor beta chains follows, all from one sample in a study of blood T cell repertoires in COVID-19. Using immunoSEQ multiplex PCR, the repertoire was profiled, and TCRdb retains in-frame clones only, with some absent. Counted here are 200,000 to 250,000 clones, 85% to 90% occurring once; the ten biggest clones make up about 16%. Sequenced: PBMCs or T cells enriched from blood (not recorded which). The receptors were sampled from a man aged 25 to 45 who had been exposed to COVID-19. Both conserved end residues are part of each CDR3. Each record gives: clone size, J gene, D gene, V gene, CDR3 protein, CDR3 DNA. A D gene is named only where the DNA matches it firmly. Rows may omit the clone size; those that give it use once, few, many or a size class.

>NA|TRBJ1-1|NA|TRBV28
CASTGSLMNTEAFF
TGTGCCAGCACAGGTTCCTTAATGAACACTGAAGCTTTCTTT
>NA|TRBJ2-1|NA|TRBV2
CASGAREANNEQFF
TGTGCCAGCGGTGCCAGGGAAGCAAACAATGAGCAGTTCTTC
>NA|TRBJ1-2|NA|TRBV30
CAWSVGSQGGYGYTF
TGTGCCTGGAGTGTAGGTTCTCAGGGAGGGTATGGCTACACCTTC
>once|TRBJ1-4|NA|TRBV12-5
CASGDASRGGLPEREKLFF
TGTGCTAGTGGGGACGCGTCCAGGGGAGGGTTACCAGAGCGTGAAAAACTGTTTTTT
>NA|TRBJ1-6|TRBD1|TRBV15
CATSRVTVRGRFTYNSPLHF
TGTGCCACCAGCAGAGTCACGGTCAGGGGGCGGTTTACCTATAATTCACCCCTCCACTTT
>once|TRBJ2-3|TRBD2|TRBV5-1
CASSLEGLAGADTQYF
TGCGCCAGCAGCTTGGAAGGTCTAGCGGGGGCGGATACGCAGTATTTT
>NA|TRBJ1-2|TRBD1|TRBV4-1
CASSQEWQGARKRAGYTF
TGCGCCAGCAGCCAAGAATGGCAGGGGGCGCGAAAGAGGGCCGGCTACACCTTC
>NA|TRBJ2-5|TRBD2|TRBV2
CASRTSGGRGETQYF
TGTGCCAGCAGGACTAGCGGGGGAAGGGGGGAGACCCAGTACTTC
>NA|TRBJ1-1|NA|TRBV30
CAWSSVGRITEAFF
TGTGCCTGGAGTTCGGTGGGGAGGATCACTGAAGCTTTCTTT
>NA|TRBJ1-3|NA|TRBV25-1
CASSESQGYSGNTIYF
TGTGCCAGCAGTGAATCCCAGGGCTACTCTGGAAACACCATATATTTT
>NA|TRBJ2-3|NA|TRBV2
CASSEVSSTDTQYF
TGTGCCAGCAGTGAAGTGTCTAGCACAGATACGCAGTATTTT
>once|TRBJ2-5|TRBD1|TRBV7-9
CASSYGTGEETQYF
TGTGCCAGCAGCTACGGGACAGGGGAGGAGACCCAGTACTTC
>once|TRBJ2-7|NA|TRBV19
CASSSTGQIPYEQYF
TGTGCCAGTAGTTCGACAGGCCAGATACCCTACGAGCAGTACTTC
>NA|TRBJ2-6|NA|TRBV18
CASSLSLSGANVLTF
TGTGCCAGCTCATTAAGCCTCTCTGGGGCCAACGTCCTGACTTTC
>NA|TRBJ2-3|TRBD2|TRBV3-1/TRBV3-2
CASRPVASGGVSTDTQYF
TGTGCCAGCAGGCCGGTGGCTAGCGGGGGGGTCTCGACAGATACGCAGTATTTT
>NA|TRBJ2-1|TRBD2|TRBV9
CASSPFGASGDYNEQFF
TGTGCCAGCAGCCCCTTCGGAGCTAGCGGGGATTACAATGAGCAGTTCTTC
>NA|TRBJ2-1|TRBD2|TRBV4-1
CASSQDQTSEQFF
TGCGCCAGCAGCCAAGATCAGACTAGCGAGCAGTTCTTC
>NA|TRBJ2-7|TRBD2|TRBV12-5
CASGSLGLAGEDEQYF
TGTGCTAGTGGCTCGCTCGGACTAGCGGGGGAAGACGAGCAGTACTTC
>NA|TRBJ1-2|TRBD1|TRBV2
CASSPESGQVFADGYTF
TGTGCCAGCAGTCCTGAATCGGGACAGGTTTTTGCTGATGGCTACACCTTC
>NA|TRBJ2-1|NA|TRBV24-1
CATSDPGVTNNEQFF
TGTGCCACCAGTGACCCCGGGGTGACGAACAATGAGCAGTTCTTC
>NA|TRBJ1-4|NA|TRBV29-1
CSVGTPTNEKLFF
TGCAGCGTGGGGACACCAACTAATGAAAAACTGTTTTTT
>NA|TRBJ2-2|NA|TRBV4-3
CASSTRKVGGRAGELFF
TGCGCCAGCAGCACAAGAAAGGTTGGAGGTAGGGCCGGGGAGCTGTTTTTT
>once|TRBJ1-6|TRBD1|TRBV7-2
CASSLVTGNYSPLHF
TGTGCCAGCAGCTTAGTGACAGGGAACTATTCACCCCTCCACTTT
>NA|TRBJ2-3|NA|TRBV3-1/TRBV3-2
CASSQVGGATDTQYF
TGTGCCAGCAGCCAAGTCGGCGGGGCCACAGATACGCAGTATTTT
>NA|TRBJ1-3|NA|TRBV25-1
CASIPGGGRGKTIYF
TGTGCCAGCATCCCCGGAGGAGGGAGGGGCAAGACCATATATTTT
>NA|TRBJ2-3|NA|TRBV7-2
CASSLSFSSSTDTQYF
TGTGCCAGCAGCTTATCCTTTTCCAGTAGCACAGATACGCAGTATTTT
>NA|TRBJ2-6|TRBD1|TRBV9
CASSKRQGYGANVLTF
TGTGCCAGCAGCAAAAGACAGGGGTATGGGGCCAACGTCCTGACTTTC
>NA|TRBJ2-7|NA|TRBV27
CASTPNSNTIPYEQYF
TGTGCCAGCACGCCGAACAGCAACACGATTCCCTACGAGCAGTACTTC
>NA|TRBJ2-7|TRBD2|TRBV5-1
CASSLGVGGSSYEQYF
TGCGCCAGCAGCCTCGGGGTCGGGGGGAGCTCCTACGAGCAGTACTTC
>NA|TRBJ1-5|TRBD1|TRBV6-5
CASSRDRDFGQPQHF
TGTGCCAGCAGTCGGGACAGGGATTTCGGTCAGCCCCAGCATTTT
>NA|TRBJ2-3|NA|TRBV7-9
CASSSLGARSVVDTQYF
TGTGCCAGCAGCTCCTTGGGGGCTCGTTCTGTAGTAGATACGCAGTATTTT
>NA|TRBJ2-1|NA|TRBV10-1
CASSGPSQEQFF
TGCGCCAGCAGTGGGCCCTCACAAGAGCAGTTCTTC
>NA|TRBJ1-3|NA|TRBV11-2
CASNLAISGNTIYF
TGTGCCAGCAACCTAGCCATCTCTGGAAACACCATATATTTT
>NA|TRBJ2-7|NA|TRBV24-1
CAPGLWGPFIYEQYF
TGTGCCCCCGGTCTCTGGGGGCCTTTTATTTACGAGCAGTACTTC
>NA|TRBJ2-1|TRBD1|TRBV6-5
CASGGRTGFYNEQFF
TGTGCCAGCGGAGGCCGGACAGGTTTCTACAATGAGCAGTTCTTC
>NA|TRBJ2-5|NA|TRBV5-1
CASSLGTEETQYF
TGCGCCAGCAGCTTGGGGACAGAAGAGACCCAGTACTTC
>NA|TRBJ1-1|TRBD1|TRBV6-5
CASIKRQGGNTEAFF
TGTGCCAGCATAAAACGACAGGGGGGGAACACTGAAGCTTTCTTT
>NA|TRBJ1-1|NA|TRBV3-1/TRBV3-2
CASSQELTDTEAFF
TGTGCCAGCAGCCAAGAATTGACAGACACTGAAGCTTTCTTT
>NA|TRBJ2-7|TRBD1|TRBV5-4
CASSAGTGDLYEQYF
TGTGCCAGCAGCGCCGGGACAGGGGACCTCTACGAGCAGTACTTC
>NA|TRBJ2-2|TRBD2|TRBV2
CASRGSGGHTGELFF
TGTGCCAGCAGGGGAAGCGGGGGGCACACCGGGGAGCTGTTTTTT
>NA|TRBJ1-2|NA|TRBV19
CASSLSRGGLGGYTF
TGTGCCAGTAGTCTCTCTCGGGGAGGACTCGGTGGCTACACCTTC
>few|TRBJ2-1|TRBD2|TRBV3-1/TRBV3-2
CASSAFLSGRYNEQFF
TGTGCCAGCAGCGCTTTTCTCAGCGGGAGGTACAATGAGCAGTTCTTC